These 9 T cell receptor beta chains came from one sample sequenced in a study of Ad26.COV2.S vaccination and SARS-CoV-2 variants. As for treatment: roughly 20 received Ad26.COV2.S at low or high dose, single or two shots; five or six received placebo; per-sample allocation not given. Sample collection was performed on day 63 after the first vaccine or placebo injection. Sequencing was performed with immunoSEQ multiplex PCR; in TCRdb, only in-frame clones are kept and a portion is missing. In the table there are around 450,000 clones, 89% of which are singletons. The source material was peripheral blood, sampled in a trial of Ad26.COV2.S vaccine versus placebo. All receptors come from a person between 18 and 65 years old who received the Ad26.COV2.S COVID-19 vaccine or a placebo.

The chain couples TRBV5-5 to TRBJ2-5, with 7 bases identical to TRBD1. The V gene's germline CDR1 is SGHKS and CDR2 YYEKEE (reference sequence). Germline trimming cut 4 bases from V and 4 bases from J; bases unmatched to any gene: 7. CDR3 length equals 14 residues. The CDR3 loop is CASSDGTVGETQYF. As DNA, the CDR3 is TGTGCCAGCAGCGACGGGACAGTCGGAGAGACCCAGTACTTC.

This clone has just one count. V gene TRBV7-6 combines with J gene TRBJ2-2; D ambiguous. The V gene's germline CDR1 is SGHVS and CDR2 FNYEAQ. V lost 3 bases and J lost 2, with 10 bases in between. The CDR3 is 15 residues long. The CDR3 loop reads CASSFRTDNTGELFF. CDR3 in DNA: TGTGCCAGCAGCTTCCGGACGGACAACACCGGGGAGCTGTTTTTT.

The rearrangement links TRBV19 to TRBJ1-5; D unresolved. Trimming removed 7 bases at V and 5 bases at J, with 12 bases between. In germline, CDR1 is LNHDA, CDR2 SQIVND (reference sequence). CDR3 length: 13 amino acids. CDR3 in amino acids: CASNLAPDQPQHF. Written as DNA, the CDR3 is TGTGCCAGTAATCTAGCCCCCGATCAGCCCCAGCATTTT.

V and J are TRBV6-2 or TRBV6-3 and TRBJ2-5; 9 bases agree with TRBD2. Germline lookup yields CDR1 MNHEY and CDR2 SVGEGT. This CDR3 has 14 residues. With 3 bases clipped from V and 5 bases from J, the junction kept 4 bases outside the gene matches. CDR3 protein: CASSYAGGLETQYF. The CDR3 bases are TGTGCCAGCAGTTATGCGGGGGGGCTGGAGACCCAGTACTTC.

This sequence joins TRBV5-5 and TRBJ1-2, with D possibly being TRBD1 (5 bases). The CDR3 length is 13 residues. CDR1 and CDR2 from the germline V gene are SGHKS and YYEKEE (reference sequence). Trimming pared 1 base from V and 2 bases from J, leaving 6 bases between. CDR3 loop: CASSLSGNYGYTF. DNA for the CDR3: TGTGCCAGCAGCTTGTCAGGGAACTATGGCTACACCTTC.

The chain is built from TRBV5-1 and TRBJ2-1; D is ambiguous. The CDR3 totals 13 residues. Germline CDR1 is SGHRS and CDR2 is YFSETQ. With 7 bases removed from V and 8 bases from J, the gap between germline ends came to 16 bases. The CDR3 sequence is CASAHLVSHEQFF. Written as DNA, the CDR3 is TGCGCCAGCGCACACCTAGTTTCACATGAGCAGTTCTTC.

The J gene is TRBJ1-1, the V gene TRBV30; D gene uncertain. The CDR3 contains 14 residues. CDR1 and CDR2 (germline): GTSNPN, SVGIG (reference sequence). V lost 4 bases to trimming and J lost 1 base, with 13 bases between them. CDR3 DNA: TGTGCCTGGACCCGCTGGGGTAAGAACACTGAAGCTTTCTTT. It encodes CAWTRWGKNTEAFF.

The rearrangement uses TRBV6-5 and TRBJ1-2; D is uncertain. CDR3 size: 10 residues. Germline CDR1 and CDR2: MNHEY and SVGAGI. V shed 8 bases and J shed 4 bases, with 5 bases lying between them. In DNA, the CDR3 is TGTGCCAGCCAGCTCTATGGCTACACCTTC. Translated: CASQLYGYTF.

V gene TRBV30 combines with J gene TRBJ2-7, with D possibly matching TRBD2 (6 bases). CDR1 is GTSNPN and CDR2 is SVGIG in the germline V gene (reference sequence). Trimming cost V 0 bases and J 3 bases, with 12 bases left between them. The CDR3 extends over 14 amino acids. The CDR3 region has the DNA TGTGCCTGGAGTGTACGGGACTCGTACTACGAGCAGTACTTC. It translates to CAWSVRDSYYEQYF.